What follows is one T cell receptor beta chain and its context. This clonotype was observed at least ten times. What this receptor recognizes is not known. No base quality values were provided; no much bigger clone lies one nucleotide off. A case-control design nested within a healthcare worker cohort in London, UK, was used, with weekly nasopharyngeal swab PCR tests and blood sampling performed. Healthcare workers were recruited during the week of the UK lockdown, between 23 and 31 March 2020, and followed weekly for up to about 15 weeks. Libraries were constructed by 5' RACE. TCRdb names NextSeq 500 as the instrument used. To correct for sequencing error and PCR bias, the TCR library protocol tagged individual cDNA molecules with unique molecular identifiers. TCR alpha and beta chains were both sequenced, and the abundances of alpha and beta sequences in each sample were closely correlated with each other. As for the authors' bioinformatics: Decombinator V4 was used to annotate TCR sequences for V gene, J gene and CDR3. TCRs were defined as expanded if a significant change between any two time points was detected under a Poisson model with p below 0.0001. TCR abundances were normalised to the total number of TCRs sequenced in each sample and reported as counts per million. MAIT TCRs were defined by TRAV1-2 paired with TRAJ12, TRAJ20 or TRAJ33, and iNKT TCRs by TRAV10 paired with TRAJ18. VDJdb, accessed 1 November 2021, was searched for CMV, EBV and SARS-CoV-2 annotated TCRs, with TCRs annotated for multiple antigens excluded. Starting from the raw public reads, TCRdb applied fastp trimming at Q25, assembled clones with MiXCR and retained in-frame beta chains. Rows with one shared CDR3 protein collapse into an entry with the most common genes and DNA. The V and J calls here are based on TCRdb, not the publication. A total of 50,000 or so distinct CDR3 sequences appear in this sample, over 5% of them only once. The ten largest clonotypes hold under 5% of the sample.

This entry is derived from a study of early T cells in non-severe SARS-CoV-2 infection (dated by TCRdb to the early 2020s). At the level of the whole study: Because TCR sequencing was done on bulk RNA from unsorted whole blood, the alpha and beta chains could not be paired. The paper's findings and limits, for the study overall: Matching against VDJdb was skewed toward anti-spike CD8 responses, likely underestimated virus-specific expansions, and missed private and CD4 specificities.

Measured from the cysteine to the phenylalanine, the CDR3 is 12 residues long. The retained sequence is limited to the CDR3, 36 bases, with the frame set at the first base. Sequencing input: whole blood. The source of this sequence is an adult who was a healthcare worker with PCR-confirmed SARS-CoV-2 infection or an uninfected control (not recorded which). The chain couples TRBV21-1 to TRBJ2-7; the table's D call, TRBD1, has no DNA check behind it. TRBV21-1 is recorded as a pseudogene. The DNA is as follows: TGTGCCAGCCGGCGAGGGGGCGATGAGCAGTACTTC. Translated, it reads CASRRGGDEQYF.